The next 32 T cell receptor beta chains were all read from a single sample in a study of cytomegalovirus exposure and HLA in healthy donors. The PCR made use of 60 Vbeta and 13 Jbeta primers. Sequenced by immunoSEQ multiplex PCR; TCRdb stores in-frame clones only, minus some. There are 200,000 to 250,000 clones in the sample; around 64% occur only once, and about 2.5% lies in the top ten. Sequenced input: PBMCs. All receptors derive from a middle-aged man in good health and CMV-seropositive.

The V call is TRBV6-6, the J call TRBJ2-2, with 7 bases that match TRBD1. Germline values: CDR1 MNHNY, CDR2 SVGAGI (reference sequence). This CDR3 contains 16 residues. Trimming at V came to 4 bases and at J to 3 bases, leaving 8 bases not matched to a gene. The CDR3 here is CASSFARGQDTGELFF. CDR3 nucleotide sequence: TGTGCCAGCAGTTTCGCGAGGGGGCAGGACACCGGGGAGCTGTTTTTT.

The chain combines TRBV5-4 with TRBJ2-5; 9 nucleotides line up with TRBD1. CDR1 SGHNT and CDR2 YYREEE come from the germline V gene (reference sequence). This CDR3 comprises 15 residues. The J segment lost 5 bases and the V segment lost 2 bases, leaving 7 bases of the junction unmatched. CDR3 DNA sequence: TGTGCCAGCAGCTTAACCGGGACAGGGCCGGAGACCCAGTACTTC. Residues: CASSLTGTGPETQYF. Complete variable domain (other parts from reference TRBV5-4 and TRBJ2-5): ETGVTQSPTHLIKTRGQQVTLRCSSQSGHNTVSWYQQALGQGPQFIFQYYREEENGRGNFPPRFSGLQFPNYSSELNVNALELDDSALYLCASSLTGTGPETQYFGPGTRLLVL.

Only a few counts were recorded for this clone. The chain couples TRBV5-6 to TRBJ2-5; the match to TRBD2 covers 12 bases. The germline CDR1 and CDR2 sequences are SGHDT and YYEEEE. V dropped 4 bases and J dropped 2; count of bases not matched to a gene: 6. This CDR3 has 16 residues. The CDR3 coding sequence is TGTGCCAGCAGCACTCTAGCGGGGGGGCGGCAAGAGACCCAGTACTTC. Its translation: CASSTLAGGRQETQYF.

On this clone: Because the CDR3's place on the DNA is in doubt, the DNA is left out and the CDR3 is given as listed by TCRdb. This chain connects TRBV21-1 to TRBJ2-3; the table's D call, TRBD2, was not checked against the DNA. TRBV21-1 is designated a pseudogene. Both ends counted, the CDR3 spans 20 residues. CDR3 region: CASSSRVGGGNEVGTDTQYF.

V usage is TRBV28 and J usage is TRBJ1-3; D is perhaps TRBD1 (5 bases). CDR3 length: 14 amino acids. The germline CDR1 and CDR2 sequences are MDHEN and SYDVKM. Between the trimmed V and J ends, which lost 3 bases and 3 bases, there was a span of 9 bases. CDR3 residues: CASSLRGDGNTIYF. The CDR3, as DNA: TGTGCCAGCAGTTTGCGGGGGGATGGAAACACCATATATTTT.

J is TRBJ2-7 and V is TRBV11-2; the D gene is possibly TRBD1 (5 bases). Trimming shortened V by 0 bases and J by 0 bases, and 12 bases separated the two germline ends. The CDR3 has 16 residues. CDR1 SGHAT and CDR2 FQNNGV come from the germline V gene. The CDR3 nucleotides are TGTGCCAGCAGCTTAGAACATAACAGGCCCTCCTACGAGCAGTACTTC. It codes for CASSLEHNRPSYEQYF.

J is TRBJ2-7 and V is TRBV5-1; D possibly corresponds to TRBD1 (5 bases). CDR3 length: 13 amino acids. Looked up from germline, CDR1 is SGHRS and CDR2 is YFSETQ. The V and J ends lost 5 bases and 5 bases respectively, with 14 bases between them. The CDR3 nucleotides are TGCGCCAGCAGTCTGACTGGGGCTGACGAGCAGTACTTC. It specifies CASSLTGADEQYF.

The CDR3 DNA sequence: TGTGCCGCGGCTCGCTCCTACAATGAGCAGTTCTTC. This sequence encodes CAAARSYNEQFF. V and J are TRBV6-6 and TRBJ2-1; D is ambiguous. The germline V gene encodes CDR1 MNHNY and CDR2 SVGAGI (reference sequence). This CDR3 has 12 residues. The germline V and J ends were trimmed by 11 bases and 0 bases, with 8 bases remaining between them.

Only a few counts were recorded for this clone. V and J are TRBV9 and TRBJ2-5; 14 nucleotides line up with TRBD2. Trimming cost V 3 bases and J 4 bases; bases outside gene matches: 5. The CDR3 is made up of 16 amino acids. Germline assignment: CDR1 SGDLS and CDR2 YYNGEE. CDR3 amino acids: CASSARLAGGRETQYF. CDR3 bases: TGTGCCAGCAGCGCGAGACTAGCGGGGGGGCGAGAGACCCAGTACTTC. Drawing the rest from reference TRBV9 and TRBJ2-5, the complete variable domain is DSGVTQTPKHLITATGQRVTLRCSPRSGDLSVYWYQQSLDQGLQFLIQYYNGEERAKGNILERFSAQQFPDLHSELNLSSLELGDSALYFCASSARLAGGRETQYFGPGTRLLVL.

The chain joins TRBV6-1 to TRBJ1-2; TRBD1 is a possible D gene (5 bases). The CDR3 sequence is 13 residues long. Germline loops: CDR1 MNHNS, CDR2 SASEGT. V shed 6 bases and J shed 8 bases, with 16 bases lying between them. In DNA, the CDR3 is TGTGCCAGCAGCCGTACAGGCATGGGAGGCTACACCTTC. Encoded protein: CASSRTGMGGYTF.

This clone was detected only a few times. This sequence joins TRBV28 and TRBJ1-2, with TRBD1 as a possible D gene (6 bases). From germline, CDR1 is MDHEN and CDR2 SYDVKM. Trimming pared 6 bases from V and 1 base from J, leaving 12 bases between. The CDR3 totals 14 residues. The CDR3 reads CASSPPDSNYGYTF. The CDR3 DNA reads TGTGCCAGCAGCCCGCCGGACAGTAACTATGGCTACACCTTC.

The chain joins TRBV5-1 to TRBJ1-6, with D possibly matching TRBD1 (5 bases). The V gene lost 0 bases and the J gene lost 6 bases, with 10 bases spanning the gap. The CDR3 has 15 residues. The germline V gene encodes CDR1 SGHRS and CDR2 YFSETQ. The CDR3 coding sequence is TGCGCCAGCAGCTTGGAAGGGGCAGGTAATTCACCCCTCCACTTT. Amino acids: CASSLEGAGNSPLHF. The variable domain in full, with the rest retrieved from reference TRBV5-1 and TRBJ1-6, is KAGVTQTPRYLIKTRGQQVTLSCSPISGHRSVSWYQQTPGQGLQFLFEYFSETQRNKGNFPGRFSGRQFSNSRSEMNVSTLELGDSALYLCASSLEGAGNSPLHFGNGTRLTVT.

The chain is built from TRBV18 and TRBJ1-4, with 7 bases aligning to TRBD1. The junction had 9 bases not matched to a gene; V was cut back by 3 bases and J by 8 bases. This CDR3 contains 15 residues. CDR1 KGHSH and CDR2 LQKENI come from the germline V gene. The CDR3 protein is CASSPRQGVNEKLFF. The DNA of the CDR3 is TGTGCCAGCTCACCCCGACAGGGAGTGAACGAAAAACTGTTTTTT.

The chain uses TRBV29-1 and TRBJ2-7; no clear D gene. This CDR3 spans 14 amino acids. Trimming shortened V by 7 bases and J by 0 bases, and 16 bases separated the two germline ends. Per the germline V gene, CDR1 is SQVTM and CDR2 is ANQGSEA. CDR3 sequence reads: CSALTANSSYEQYF. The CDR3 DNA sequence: TGCAGCGCACTCACAGCTAACAGCTCCTACGAGCAGTACTTC.

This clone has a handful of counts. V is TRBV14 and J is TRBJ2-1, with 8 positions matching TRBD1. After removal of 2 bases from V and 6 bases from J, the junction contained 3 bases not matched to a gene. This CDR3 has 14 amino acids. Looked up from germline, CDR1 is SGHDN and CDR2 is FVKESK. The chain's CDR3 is CASSQFRGPNEQFF. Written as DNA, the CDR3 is TGTGCCAGCAGCCAATTCAGGGGGCCCAATGAGCAGTTCTTC.

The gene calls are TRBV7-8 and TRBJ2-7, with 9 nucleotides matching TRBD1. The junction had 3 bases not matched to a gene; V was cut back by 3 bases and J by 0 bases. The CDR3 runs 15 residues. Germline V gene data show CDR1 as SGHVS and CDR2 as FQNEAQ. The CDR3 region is CASSLGQGPSYEQYF. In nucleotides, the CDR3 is TGTGCCAGCAGCTTGGGACAGGGTCCCTCCTACGAGCAGTACTTC. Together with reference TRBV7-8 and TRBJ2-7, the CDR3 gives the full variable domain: GAGVSQSPRYKVAKRGQDVALRCDPISGHVSLFWYQQALGQGPEFLTYFQNEAQLDKSGLPSDRFFAERPEGSVSTLKIQRTQQEDSAVYLCASSLGQGPSYEQYFGPGTRLTVT.

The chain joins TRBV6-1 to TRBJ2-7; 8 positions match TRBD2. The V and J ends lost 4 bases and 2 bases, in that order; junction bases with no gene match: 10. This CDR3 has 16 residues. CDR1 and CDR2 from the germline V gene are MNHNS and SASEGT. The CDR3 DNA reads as TGTGCCAGCAGTGCCCTTACGGGGGGGGTAGCCTACGAGCAGTACTTC. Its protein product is CASSALTGGVAYEQYF.

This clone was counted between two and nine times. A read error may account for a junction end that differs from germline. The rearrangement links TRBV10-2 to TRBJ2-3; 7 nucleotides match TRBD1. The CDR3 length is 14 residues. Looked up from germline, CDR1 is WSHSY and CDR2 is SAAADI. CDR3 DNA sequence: TGCGCCACCAGTAGACAGGGCTGGACAGATACGCAGTATTTT. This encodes CATSRQGWTDTQYF.

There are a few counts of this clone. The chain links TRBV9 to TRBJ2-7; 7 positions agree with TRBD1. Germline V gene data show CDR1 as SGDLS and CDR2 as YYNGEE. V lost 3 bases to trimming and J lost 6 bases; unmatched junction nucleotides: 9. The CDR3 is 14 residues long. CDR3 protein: CASSAHGTEGEQYF. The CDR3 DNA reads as TGTGCCAGCAGCGCCCACGGGACAGAAGGCGAGCAGTACTTC.

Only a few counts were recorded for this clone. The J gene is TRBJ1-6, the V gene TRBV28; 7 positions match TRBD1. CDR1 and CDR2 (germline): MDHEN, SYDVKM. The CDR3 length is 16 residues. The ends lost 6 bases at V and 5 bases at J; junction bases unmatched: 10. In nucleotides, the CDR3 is TGTGCCAGCAGAAACACAGGGGTGGTAGATAATTCACCCCTCCACTTT. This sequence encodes CASRNTGVVDNSPLHF.

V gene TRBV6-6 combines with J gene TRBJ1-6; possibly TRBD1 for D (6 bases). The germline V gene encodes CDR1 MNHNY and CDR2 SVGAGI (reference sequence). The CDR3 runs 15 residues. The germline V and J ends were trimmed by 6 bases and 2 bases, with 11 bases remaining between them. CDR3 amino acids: CASRRTEAYNSPLHF. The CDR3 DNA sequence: TGTGCCAGCAGACGGACAGAAGCCTATAATTCACCCCTCCACTTT.

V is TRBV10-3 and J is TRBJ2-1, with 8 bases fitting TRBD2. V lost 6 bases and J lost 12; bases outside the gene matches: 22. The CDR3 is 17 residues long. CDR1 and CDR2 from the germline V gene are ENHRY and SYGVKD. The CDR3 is CAISPSGGALLPQGQFF. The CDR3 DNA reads TGTGCCATCAGCCCTTCGGGGGGGGCCCTTTTACCCCAGGGGCAGTTCTTC.

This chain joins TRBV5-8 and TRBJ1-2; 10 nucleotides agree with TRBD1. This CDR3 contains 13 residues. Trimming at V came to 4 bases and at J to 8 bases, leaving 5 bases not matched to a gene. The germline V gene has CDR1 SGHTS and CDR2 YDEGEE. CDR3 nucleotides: TGTGCCAGCAGCCAAGGACAGGGGGTCGGCTACACCTTC. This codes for CASSQGQGVGYTF.

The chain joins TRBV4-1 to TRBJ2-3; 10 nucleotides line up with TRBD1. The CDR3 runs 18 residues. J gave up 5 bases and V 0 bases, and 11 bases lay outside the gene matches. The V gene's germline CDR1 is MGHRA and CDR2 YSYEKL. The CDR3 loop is CASSQETFGQGVLDTQYF. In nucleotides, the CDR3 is TGCGCCAGCAGCCAAGAGACCTTCGGACAGGGGGTGTTAGATACGCAGTATTTT.

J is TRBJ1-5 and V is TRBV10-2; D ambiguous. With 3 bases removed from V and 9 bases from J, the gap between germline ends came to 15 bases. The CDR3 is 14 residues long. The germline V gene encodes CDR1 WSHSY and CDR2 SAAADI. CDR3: CASSDLSGRRPQHF. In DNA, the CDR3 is TGCGCCAGCAGTGACCTCTCGGGTCGAAGGCCCCAGCATTTT.

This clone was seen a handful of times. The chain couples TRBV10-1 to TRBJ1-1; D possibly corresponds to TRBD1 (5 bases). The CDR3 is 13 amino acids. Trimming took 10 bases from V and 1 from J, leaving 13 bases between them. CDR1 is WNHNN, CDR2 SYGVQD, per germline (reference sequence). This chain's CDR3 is CATRQLWNTEAFF. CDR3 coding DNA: TGCGCCACCCGACAGCTATGGAACACTGAAGCTTTCTTT.

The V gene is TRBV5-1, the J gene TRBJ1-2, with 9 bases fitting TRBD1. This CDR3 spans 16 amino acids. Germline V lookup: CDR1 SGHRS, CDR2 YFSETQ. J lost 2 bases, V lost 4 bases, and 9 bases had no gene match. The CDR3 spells CASSASSTGGNYGYTF. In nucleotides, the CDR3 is TGCGCCAGCAGCGCATCATCGACAGGGGGAAACTATGGCTACACCTTC.

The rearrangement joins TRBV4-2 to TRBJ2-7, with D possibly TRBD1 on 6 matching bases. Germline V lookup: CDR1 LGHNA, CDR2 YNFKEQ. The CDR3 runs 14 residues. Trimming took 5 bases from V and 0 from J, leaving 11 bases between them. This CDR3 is CASSFGQSSYEQYF. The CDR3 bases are TGTGCCAGCAGCTTTGGACAGAGCTCCTACGAGCAGTACTTC.

The CDR3 sequence is CASSFYRGEQFF. The CDR3 DNA reads as TGTGCCAGCAGCTTTTACAGGGGTGAGCAGTTCTTC. This rearrangement joins TRBV5-6 to TRBJ2-1; 7 positions match TRBD1. CDR3 length equals 12 residues. CDR1 is SGHDT and CDR2 is YYEEEE in the germline V gene. V was clipped by 2 bases and J by 9 bases; unmatched bases: 2.

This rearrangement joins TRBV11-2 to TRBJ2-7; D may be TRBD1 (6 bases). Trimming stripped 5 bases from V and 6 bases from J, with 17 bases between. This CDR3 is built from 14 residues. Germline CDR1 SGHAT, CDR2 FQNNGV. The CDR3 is CASSPLQGRFEQYF. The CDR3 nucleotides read TGTGCCAGCAGCCCACTGCAGGGGCGGTTCGAGCAGTACTTC.

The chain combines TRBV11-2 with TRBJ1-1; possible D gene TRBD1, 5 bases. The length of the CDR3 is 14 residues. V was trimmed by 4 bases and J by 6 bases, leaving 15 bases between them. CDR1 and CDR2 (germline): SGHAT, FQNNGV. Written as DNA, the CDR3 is TGTGCCAGCAGCTCCTACAGACCAGGGTCTGAAGCTTTCTTT. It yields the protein CASSSYRPGSEAFF.

CDR3 DNA: TGTGCCAGCAGTATAAGGGGGGGGAATGGCTACACCTTC. Protein: CASSIRGGNGYTF. The chain joins TRBV6-1 to TRBJ1-2; tentatively, D is TRBD1 (6 bases). The length of the CDR3 is 13 residues. Germline V gene sequence: CDR1 MNHNS, CDR2 SASEGT. Trimming removed 5 bases at V and 6 bases at J, with 13 bases between.